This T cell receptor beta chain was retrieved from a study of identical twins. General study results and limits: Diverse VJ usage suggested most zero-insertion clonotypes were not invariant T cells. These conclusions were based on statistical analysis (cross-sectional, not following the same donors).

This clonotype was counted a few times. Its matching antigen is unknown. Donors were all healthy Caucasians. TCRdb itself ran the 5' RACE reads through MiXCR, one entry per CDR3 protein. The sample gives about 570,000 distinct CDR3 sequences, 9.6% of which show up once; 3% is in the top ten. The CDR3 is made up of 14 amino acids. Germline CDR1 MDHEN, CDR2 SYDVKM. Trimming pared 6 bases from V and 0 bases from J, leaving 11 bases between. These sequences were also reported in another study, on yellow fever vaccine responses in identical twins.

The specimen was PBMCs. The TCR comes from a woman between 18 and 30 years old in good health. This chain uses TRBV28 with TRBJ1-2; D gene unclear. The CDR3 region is CASSRVGSNYGYTF. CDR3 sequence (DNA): TGTGCCAGCAGCCGAGTAGGGTCTAACTATGGCTACACCTTC.